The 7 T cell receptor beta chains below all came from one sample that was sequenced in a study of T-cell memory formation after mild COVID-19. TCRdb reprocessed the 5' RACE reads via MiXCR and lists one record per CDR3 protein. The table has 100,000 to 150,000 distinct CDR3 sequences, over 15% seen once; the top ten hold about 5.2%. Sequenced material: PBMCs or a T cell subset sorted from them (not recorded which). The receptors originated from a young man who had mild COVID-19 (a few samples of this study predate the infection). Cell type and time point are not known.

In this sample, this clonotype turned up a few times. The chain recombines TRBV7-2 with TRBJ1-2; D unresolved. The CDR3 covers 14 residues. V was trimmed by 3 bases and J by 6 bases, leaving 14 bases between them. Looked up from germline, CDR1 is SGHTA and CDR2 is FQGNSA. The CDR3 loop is CASSLPVESHGYTF. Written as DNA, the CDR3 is TGTGCCAGCAGCTTGCCGGTGGAGAGCCATGGCTACACCTTC.

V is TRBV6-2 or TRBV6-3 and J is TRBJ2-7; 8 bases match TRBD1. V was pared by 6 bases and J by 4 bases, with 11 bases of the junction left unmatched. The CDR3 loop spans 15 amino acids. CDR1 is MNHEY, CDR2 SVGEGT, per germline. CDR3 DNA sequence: TGTGCCAGCAGCCTACGGACAGGGAGGATGTACGAGCAGTACGTC. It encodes CASSLRTGRMYEQYV.

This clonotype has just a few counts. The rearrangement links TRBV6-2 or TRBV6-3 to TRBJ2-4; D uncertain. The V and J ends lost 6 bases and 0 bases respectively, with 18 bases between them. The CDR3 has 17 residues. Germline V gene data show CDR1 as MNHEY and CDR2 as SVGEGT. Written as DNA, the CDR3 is TGTGCCAGCAGACCCGTTCGGACCAACCTAGCCAAAAACATTCAGTACTTC. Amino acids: CASRPVRTNLAKNIQYF.

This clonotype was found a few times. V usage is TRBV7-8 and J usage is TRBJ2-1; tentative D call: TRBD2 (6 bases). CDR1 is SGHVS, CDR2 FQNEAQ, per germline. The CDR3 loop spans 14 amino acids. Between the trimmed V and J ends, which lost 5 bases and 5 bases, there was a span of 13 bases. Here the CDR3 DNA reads TGTGCCAGCAGCCGCGGGACCCTCAACAATGAGCAGTTCTTC. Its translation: CASSRGTLNNEQFF.

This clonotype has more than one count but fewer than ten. The CDR3 sequence: CASSLRWDRVADEQFF. For the CDR3, the DNA is TGTGCCAGCAGCTTACGGTGGGACAGGGTAGCGGATGAGCAGTTCTTC. The chain joins TRBV7-2 to TRBJ2-1, with 9 positions matching TRBD1. The length of the CDR3 is 16 residues. Germline values: CDR1 SGHTA, CDR2 FQGNSA. The ends lost 2 bases at V and 8 bases at J; junction bases unmatched: 10. The full variable domain, its missing parts supplied by reference TRBV7-2 and TRBJ2-1, is GAGVSQSPSNKVTEKGKDVELRCDPISGHTALYWYRQSLGQGLEFLIYFQGNSAPDKSGLPSDRFSAERTGGSVSTLTIQRTQQEDSAVYLCASSLRWDRVADEQFFGPGTRLTVL.

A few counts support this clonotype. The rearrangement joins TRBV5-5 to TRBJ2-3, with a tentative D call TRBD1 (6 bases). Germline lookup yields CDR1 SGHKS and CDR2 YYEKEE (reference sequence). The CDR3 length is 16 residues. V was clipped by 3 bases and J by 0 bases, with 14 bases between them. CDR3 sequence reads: CASSWGRTTSTDTQYF. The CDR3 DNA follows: TGTGCCAGCAGCTGGGGGCGGACGACGAGCACAGATACGCAGTATTTT.

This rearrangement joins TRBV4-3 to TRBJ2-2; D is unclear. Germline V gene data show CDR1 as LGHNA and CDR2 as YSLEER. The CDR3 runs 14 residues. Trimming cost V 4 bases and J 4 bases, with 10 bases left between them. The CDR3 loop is CASSPPPPTGELFF. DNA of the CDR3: TGCGCCAGCAGCCCTCCGCCGCCCACCGGGGAGCTGTTTTTT.